This T cell receptor beta chain is drawn from a study of spatial heterogeneity in lung cancer (dated by TCRdb to about 2019). In the study overall: More beta-chain than alpha-chain transcripts were consistently detected, likely reflecting higher beta-chain transcript abundance. In tumor regions, TCR transcript counts showed a strong correlation with a T cell transcriptional module score derived from matched bulk RNA-seq. In the raw uncorrected reads, each unique combination of TCR and UMI appeared more than ten times on average. In non-small cell lung cancer, the study quantitatively compared TCR alpha and beta repertoires across several tumor regions, matched nontumor lung, and blood. TCR repertoire features were related to nonsynonymous mutation counts determined by whole-exome sequencing of tumor tissue. At surgery, hundreds of tumor regions, around 65 matched nontumor lung samples and fewer than 60 PBMC samples were TCR-sequenced for both alpha and beta chains. Study-wide conclusions, independent of this receptor: TCR-seq coverage of tumor T cells was estimated at only around 7% for alpha chains and approximately 12% for beta chains. The number of expanded intratumoral alpha and beta TCRs correlated with the tumor nonsynonymous mutation count. Counts of ubiquitous and regional expanded TCRs correlated with counts of ubiquitous and regional nonsynonymous mutations, respectively. Confirming at a functional level the hypothesis that regional TCRs recognize regional mutations was considered to require additional single-cell paired TCR alpha and beta sequencing.

Library preparation employed 5' RACE. Sequencing relied on a NextSeq 500. The TCR library protocol attached a unique molecular identifier to each TCR cDNA molecule to allow correction of PCR and sequencing errors. For the original study's pipeline: TCR identification, UMI-based error correction and CDR3 extraction were performed with Decombinator tools. TCRs above a frequency of 2 per 1,000, corresponding to the top 1% of the tumor frequency distribution, were defined as expanded. Expanded tumor TCRs statistically deemed absent (corrected P<0.05) from at least one tumor region were classed as regional, and all other expanded tumor TCRs were classed as ubiquitous. Renyi diversity was calculated using the R vegan package after each repertoire was subsampled 100 times to 5,000 TCRs. CDR3 similarity networks were constructed using string-kernel similarity of amino acid triplets, with links drawn between CDR3s whose pairwise similarity was above 0.82. TCRdb reran the public reads through fastp at Q25 and MiXCR, keeping productive beta chains. Rows with a matching CDR3 protein are joined into one entry that keeps the most common DNA and genes. The V and J calls and clone size come from TCRdb's table, not from the authors' own analysis. Present in this sample are 10,000 to 12,000 distinct CDR3 sequences, approximately 12% of which were seen just once. The ten largest clones capture around 12% of the sample.

The time point label here, explained by the study, means: sample taken at primary tumor resection. Donors were 70 or so patients with early-stage, untreated non-small cell lung cancer from the lung TRACERx cohort. Whole RNA extracted from tumor and nontumor lung tissue, or from cryopreserved PBMC samples, was used for TCR sequencing without cell sorting. Only patients for whom sufficient RNA was available from at least two tumor regions were selected for TCR sequencing. Tumor and adjacent nontumor lung specimens were reviewed by a lung pathologist before selection. This clonotype occurred many times. Its binding antigen is unknown. The input lacks base qualities; no much larger clone sits a single base away. V loses 2 bases, J loses 8 bases, and the germline ends lie 14 bases apart. The germline V gene yields SGHRS for CDR1 and YFSETQ for CDR2. From cysteine to phenylalanine, the CDR3 is 15 amino acids long. The kept DNA is CDR3 alone, 45 bases in frame from the first base.

Source: lung tumor tissue, taken at surgery. The rearrangement joined TRBV5-1 to TRBJ1-6, with TRBD1 as a weak D call on 6 bases. The TCR was taken from a female donor with early-stage non-small cell lung cancer. The DNA sequence reads TGCGCCAGCAGCTTCCTAGGGCCAGGGGATTCACCCCTCCACTTT. The resulting protein is CASSFLGPGDSPLHF.